What follows are 18 T cell receptor beta chains derived from one specimen sequenced in a study of blood T cell repertoires in COVID-19 (dated by TCRdb to between 2020 and 2021). Library preparation used the immunoSEQ multiplex PCR assay. The table comes from immuneACCESS by way of TCRdb, which keeps in-frame sequences with V and J called. Part of the clones is missing from these tables; in studies checked, under half for an unresolved V gene and the rest for unknown reasons. The sample records roughly 260,000 clones, about 87% of which are singletons. The ten biggest clones cover roughly 4% of the sample. Sequencing input: peripheral blood. The receptor source for this set is a man in his sixties who had recovered from COVID-19.

The chain links TRBV5-6 to TRBJ2-1; 11 nucleotides line up with TRBD1. V trimming: 4 bases; J trimming: 9 bases; junction bases outside the gene matches: 9. Germline loops: CDR1 SGHDT, CDR2 YYEEEE. The CDR3 is 15 amino acids. The chain's CDR3 is CASSPGGQGASEQFF. The CDR3 bases are TGTGCCAGCAGCCCGGGTGGACAGGGGGCCAGTGAGCAGTTCTTC.

The gene calls are TRBV6-4 and TRBJ1-2, with a possible D match to TRBD1 (6 bases). Per germline, CDR1 MRHNA and CDR2 SNTAGT. CDR3 size: 16 residues. The V end was cut by 6 bases, the J end by 4 bases, with 21 bases between. The CDR3 here is CASRSPDRINRYGYTF. Here the CDR3 DNA reads TGTGCCAGCAGGAGCCCCGACAGGATCAATCGCTATGGCTACACCTTC.

This clone was seen only once. The CDR3 loop reads CASGGQGAQETQYF. The CDR3 region has the DNA TGTGCTAGTGGGGGACAGGGGGCCCAAGAGACCCAGTACTTC. The chain carries TRBV12-5 and TRBJ2-5, with 12 bases fitting TRBD1. Germline assignment: CDR1 LGHNT and CDR2 FRNRAP. This CDR3 is 14 amino acids long. V was clipped by 6 bases and J by 1 base; unmatched bases: 0.

The rearrangement links TRBV27 to TRBJ1-2; D not resolved. V gave up 5 bases and J gave up 2 bases, with 15 bases separating them. CDR1 and CDR2 (germline): MNHEY, SMNVEV (reference sequence). The CDR3 loop spans 15 amino acids. DNA for the CDR3: TGTGCCAGCAGTACCTCCCTGCCGGGGAACTATGGCTACACCTTC. Translating it yields CASSTSLPGNYGYTF.

This rearrangement joins TRBV9 to TRBJ1-4; 12 bases are shared with TRBD1. With 0 bases clipped from V and 15 bases from J, the junction kept 6 bases outside the gene matches. The CDR3 spans 14 residues. Germline lookup yields CDR1 SGDLS and CDR2 YYNGEE. The CDR3 here is CASSVEGQGAKVFF. The CDR3 bases are TGTGCCAGCAGCGTAGAGGGACAGGGGGCAAAGGTGTTTTTT.

The chain combines TRBV6-2 or TRBV6-3 with TRBJ2-1, with 10 nucleotides matching TRBD2. CDR3 length equals 15 residues. V shed 5 bases, J shed 4 bases, and the junction held 5 bases outside the gene matches. The germline V gene encodes CDR1 MNHEY and CDR2 SVGEGT. Here the CDR3 reads CASSHSGGRYNEQFF. The CDR3 DNA reads as TGTGCCAGCAGTCATAGCGGGGGGCGGTACAATGAGCAGTTCTTC.

This chain connects TRBV27 to TRBJ2-3, with TRBD1 matching 10 bases. The V gene's germline CDR1 is MNHEY and CDR2 SMNVEV (reference sequence). CDR3 length: 16 residues. The trim removed 3 bases at V and 3 bases at J, leaving 6 bases unmatched. CDR3 protein: CASSFDRGRGTDTQYF. CDR3 bases: TGTGCCAGCAGTTTCGACAGGGGGCGGGGGACAGATACGCAGTATTTT.

V and J are TRBV3-1 (or the pseudogene TRBV3-2) and TRBJ2-7, with D possibly TRBD1 on 6 matching bases. The ends were cut back, 4 bases at V and 2 bases at J, with 15 bases in the middle. Germline CDR1 reads LGHDT; CDR2 reads YNNKEL (reference sequence). The CDR3 contains 15 residues. The CDR3 nucleotides read TGTGCCAGCAGCCCGGACAGATTCATAACCTACGAGCAGTACTTC. It specifies CASSPDRFITYEQYF.

This clone came up once. V usage is TRBV24-1 and J usage is TRBJ1-2; 7 nucleotides match TRBD1. Per germline, CDR1 KGHDR and CDR2 SFDVKD. CDR3 size: 14 residues. The trim removed 2 bases at V and 7 bases at J, leaving 6 bases unmatched. The DNA for the CDR3 is TGTGCCACCAGTGATTCTAGGGGGCGTGGTGGCTACACCTTC. Its protein is CATSDSRGRGGYTF.

The chain links TRBV30 to TRBJ2-7, with 8 bases that match TRBD1. Trimming took 1 base from V and 6 from J; bases not matched to a gene: 2. Germline lookup yields CDR1 GTSNPN and CDR2 SVGIG (reference sequence). This CDR3 is 12 amino acids long. The CDR3 is CAWSGQGIEQYF. The CDR3 DNA reads as TGTGCCTGGAGTGGACAGGGGATCGAGCAGTACTTC.

J is TRBJ2-1 and V is TRBV12-5, with TRBD2 matching 11 bases. This CDR3 is 17 amino acids long. The V segment lost 5 bases and the J segment 8 bases; nucleotides outside the gene matches: 14. CDR1 and CDR2 (germline): LGHNT, FRNRAP. The CDR3 bases are TGTGCTAGTGGTCCGCCTAGCGGGGGGTTAATAATAGATGAGCAGTTCTTC. Translated: CASGPPSGGLIIDEQFF.

The chain employs TRBV25-1 and TRBJ1-1, with D possibly matching TRBD1 (5 bases). The V end was cut by 4 bases, the J end by 3 bases, with 18 bases between. This CDR3 is built from 16 residues. Germline CDR1 MGHDK, CDR2 SYGVNS. The DNA for the CDR3 is TGTGCCAGCAGTGGACGCCCACAACGGGGGGACACTGAAGCTTTCTTT. Protein: CASSGRPQRGDTEAFF.

The J gene is TRBJ2-7, the V gene TRBV20-1; TRBD1 is a possible D gene (6 bases). Germline CDR1 DFQATT, CDR2 SNEGSKA (reference sequence). The CDR3 extends over 11 amino acids. The germline V and J ends were trimmed by 6 bases and 2 bases, with 8 bases remaining between them. The CDR3 is CSANRAYEQYF. For the CDR3, the DNA is TGCAGTGCAAACAGGGCCTACGAGCAGTACTTC.

The V call is TRBV27, the J call TRBJ2-3; D is undetermined. CDR1 and CDR2 (germline): MNHEY, SMNVEV (reference sequence). The CDR3 covers 12 residues. V was cut by 8 bases and J by 4 bases, with 10 bases left in between. For the CDR3, the DNA is TGTGCCAGCGGGCCGATTGCAGATACGCAGTATTTT. Protein sequence: CASGPIADTQYF.

This chain connects TRBV7-3 to TRBJ2-1; D unclear. V lost 1 base and J 7 bases, leaving 11 bases between the germline ends. This CDR3 region has 14 residues. Germline CDR1 SGHTA, CDR2 FQGTGA. The CDR3 is CASSLISTSNEQFF. DNA for the CDR3: TGTGCCAGCAGCTTAATTTCTACCTCTAATGAGCAGTTCTTC. The complete variable domain, with remaining parts taken from reference TRBV7-3 and TRBJ2-1, reads GAGVSQTPSNKVTEKGKYVELRCDPISGHTALYWYRQSLGQGPEFLIYFQGTGAADDSGLPNDRFFAVRPEGSVSTLKIQRTERGDSAVYLCASSLISTSNEQFFGPGTRLTVL.

The rearrangement joins TRBV2 to TRBJ2-1, with D perhaps matching TRBD1 (5 bases). Trimming cost V 6 bases and J 5 bases, with 11 bases left between them. The CDR3 sequence is 13 residues long. CDR1 is SNHLY and CDR2 is FYNNEI in the germline V gene. Here the CDR3 reads CASSATENNEQFF. CDR3 coding DNA: TGTGCCAGCAGCGCGACAGAAAACAATGAGCAGTTCTTC.

The V call is TRBV6-1, the J call TRBJ2-7; D is perhaps TRBD1 (5 bases). Per germline, CDR1 MNHNS and CDR2 SASEGT. CDR3 length equals 16 residues. V was pared by 0 bases and J by 3 bases, with 15 bases between. DNA of the CDR3: TGTGCCAGCAGTGAAGCCCCCCCAGGGCCCCTCTACGAGCAGTACTTC. This encodes CASSEAPPGPLYEQYF.

This clone has only one observation. This CDR3 is CASSPGQGPSYEQYF. For the CDR3, the DNA is TGCGCCAGCAGCCCAGGACAGGGACCCTCCTACGAGCAGTACTTC. The chain recombines TRBV4-1 with TRBJ2-7; 8 positions agree with TRBD1. The germline CDR1 and CDR2 sequences are MGHRA and YSYEKL. CDR3 length equals 15 residues. Trimming cost V 4 bases and J 0 bases; bases outside gene matches: 5.